The entry that follows covers one T cell receptor (beta chain) sequence. This specimen belongs to a study of glioma-infiltrating T cells after dendritic cell vaccination. The V end was cut by 0 bases, the J end by 6 bases, with 8 bases between. This CDR3 contains 13 residues. The germline gives CDR1 MNHNS, CDR2 SASEGT. The time point here: after dendritic cell vaccination, including at tumor progression/relapse. Sequencing was performed with immunoSEQ multiplex PCR; in TCRdb, only in-frame clones are kept and a portion is missing. Of fewer than 70,000 clones detected, under 90% appear once; the ten largest clones hold roughly 10%.

This rearrangement joins TRBV6-1 to TRBJ1-2, with D perhaps matching TRBD1 (5 bases). Specimen: blood, collected after dendritic cell vaccination. This clonotype was sampled from a human donor with glioblastoma. DNA for the CDR3: TGTGCCAGCAGTGAAGCAGGGGTAAATGGCTACACCTTC. Amino acids: CASSEAGVNGYTF.